This T cell receptor beta chain originates from a study of tumor-infiltrating lymphocytes in primary liver carcinoma. Study findings and constraints: Unsorted bulk sampling ruled out any CD4+ versus CD8+ repertoire comparison. Between tumor regions, pairs overlapped more than tumor-adjacent and tumor-blood pairs did. Significantly larger top-250-clone fractions were found in tumors than in blood (p = 0.039).

Starting from 500 ng of total RNA, TCR beta cDNA was produced with a primer in the constant region. Slightly modified ARM-PCR, run as three nested multiplex PCR rounds, produced the TCR beta libraries. TRBV1-TRBV30 forward primers paired with a C-beta reverse primer were used in the first two PCR rounds, which ran roughly 10 cycles each. TCRdb reanalysed the multiplex PCR reads using MiXCR and keeps one entry per CDR3 protein. The sample records some 180,000 distinct CDR3 sequences, roughly three fifths being singletons. In regard to this clonotype: Its matching antigen is unknown. Just one base apart from a much larger clone, this may be a read error.

Researchers drew blood RNA from unsorted whole blood and extracted germline DNA as well. This CDR3 is 12 amino acids long. Germline V gene lookup returns CDR1 SQVTM and CDR2 ANQGSEA. Sequencing input: peripheral blood. This chain connects TRBV29-1 to TRBJ2-1, with 9 bases lining up with TRBD1. The sequence was obtained from a man aged 35-49 years with primary liver carcinoma and hepatitis B virus infection. CDR3 protein: CSVHTGGNEQLF. CDR3 nucleotides: TGCAGCGTTCACACAGGGGGCAATGAGCAGCTCTTC.